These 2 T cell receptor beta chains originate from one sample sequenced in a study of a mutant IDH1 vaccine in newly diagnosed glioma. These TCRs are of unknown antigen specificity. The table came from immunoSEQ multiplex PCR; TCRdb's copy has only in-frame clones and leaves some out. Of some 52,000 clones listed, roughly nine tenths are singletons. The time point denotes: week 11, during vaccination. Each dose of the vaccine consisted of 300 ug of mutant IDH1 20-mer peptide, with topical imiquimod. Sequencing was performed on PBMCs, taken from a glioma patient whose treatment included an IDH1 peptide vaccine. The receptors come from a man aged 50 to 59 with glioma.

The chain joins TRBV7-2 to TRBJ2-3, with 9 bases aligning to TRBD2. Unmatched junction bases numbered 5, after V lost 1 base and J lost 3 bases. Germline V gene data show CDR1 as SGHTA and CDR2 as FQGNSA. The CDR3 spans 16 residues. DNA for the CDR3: TGTGCCAGCAGCTTAGATCTAGCGGGGAAAACAGATACGCAGTATTTT. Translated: CASSLDLAGKTDTQYF.

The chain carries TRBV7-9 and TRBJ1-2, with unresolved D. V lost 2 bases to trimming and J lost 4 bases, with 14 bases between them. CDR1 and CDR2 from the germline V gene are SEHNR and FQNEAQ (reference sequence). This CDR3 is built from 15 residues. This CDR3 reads CASSLLAITSYGYTF. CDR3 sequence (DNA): TGTGCCAGCAGCTTATTAGCGATCACTTCCTATGGCTACACCTTC.